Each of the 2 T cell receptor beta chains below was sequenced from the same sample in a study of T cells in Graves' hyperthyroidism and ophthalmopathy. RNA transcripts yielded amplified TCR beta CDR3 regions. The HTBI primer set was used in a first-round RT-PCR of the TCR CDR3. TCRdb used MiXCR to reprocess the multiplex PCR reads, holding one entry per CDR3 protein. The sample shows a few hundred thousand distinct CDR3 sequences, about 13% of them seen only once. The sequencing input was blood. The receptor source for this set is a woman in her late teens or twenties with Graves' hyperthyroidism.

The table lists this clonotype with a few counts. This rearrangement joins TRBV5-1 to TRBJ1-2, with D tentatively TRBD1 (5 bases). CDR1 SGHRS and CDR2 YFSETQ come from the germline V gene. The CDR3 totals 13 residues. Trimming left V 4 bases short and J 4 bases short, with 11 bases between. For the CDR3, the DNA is TGCGCCAGCAGCCGGGGGGAGGTCTATGGCTACACCTTC. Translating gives CASSRGEVYGYTF.

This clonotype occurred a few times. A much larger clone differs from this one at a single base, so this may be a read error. CDR3 sequence reads: CASSFKYEQYF. CDR3 DNA sequence: TGTGCCAGCAGTTTCAAATACGAGCAGTACTTC. The V call is TRBV12-3 or TRBV12-4, the J call TRBJ2-7; D unresolved. CDR3 length: 11 residues. Deletions cut 3 bases from V and 4 bases from J, with 4 bases between.